This T cell receptor beta chain was identified during a study of vaccination effects on CD4 cells after COVID-19 (dated by TCRdb to between 2022 and 2023). In terms of the full investigation: Two doses of either the BNT162b2 or the mRNA-1273 mRNA SARS-CoV-2 vaccine were administered to participants. Altogether, around eleven COVID-19 convalescent patients and a handful of SARS-CoV-2-naive healthy vaccine recipients made up the full study. In both COVID-19 convalescent patients and infection-naive vaccine recipients, the study compared SARS-CoV-2 spike-specific CD4+ TCR repertoires from before mRNA vaccination with those from after it. Cultures from other donors in the study were sequenced with the Oncomine TCR Beta short-read assay on an Illumina iSeq 100. Here is what the overall study found, with its caveats: In healthy vaccine recipients, vaccine-induced clones were almost all SARS-CoV-2 mono-reactive, with only 1 of 255 being cross-reactive with common cold coronaviruses. At late post-vaccination timepoints, both infection-induced and vaccine-induced clones showed marked clonal contraction, consistent with waning T cell responses. Limitations of the study were the small number of convalescent patients and the absence of early post-infection timepoints.

In the ViraFEST assay, PBMC were stimulated with viral peptide pools, and TCR sequencing was then used to find antigen-specific CD4+ T cell clonotypes based on their expansion. After more than nine days of culture, CD4+ T cells were isolated with the EasySep CD4+ T cell isolation kit. Negative nucleocapsid antibody results before and after vaccination confirmed that the healthy vaccine recipients had no prior SARS-CoV-2 infection. A few million PBMC per well were cultured with approximately 10 ug/ml peptides in IMDM containing 5% human AB serum, approximately 10 IU/ml IL-2 and gentamicin. On days 3 and 7, half of the culture medium was replaced with fresh IL-2-containing medium. Each peptide stimulation condition was cultured in triplicate wells unless otherwise noted. Using Ficoll-Paque Plus gradient centrifugation, PBMC were separated from whole blood and then either used fresh or cryopreserved at -140C. The overlapping peptide pools covered the spike proteins of SARS-CoV-2 and of the common cold coronaviruses HCoV-NL63, HCoV-OC43 and HCoV-229E. The QIAamp micro DNA kit was used to extract genomic DNA from the cultured CD4+ T cells.

The library came from the immunoSEQ multiplex PCR assay. DNA from the cultured, isolated CD4+ T cells was subjected to TCR beta CDR3 sequencing. Under the source paper's analysis protocol: Non-productive TCR sequences were removed and reads were trimmed to the CDR3 region, keeping CDR3s of at least 7 amino acids. Antigen-specific clonotypes were identified with the MANAFEST web app by comparing expansion in peptide wells against reference cultures. To count as positive, a clone had to show expansion at FDR<0.05 compared with the reference and with all other wells, an odds ratio above 5, and a frequency above 0.1% in two replicate wells. A clonotype was called cross-reactive if it was significantly expanded both in SARS-CoV-2 spike wells and in at least one common cold coronavirus spike condition. Levenshtein distance calculated with the stringdist R package was used to assess CDR3 similarity, and unrooted trees were constructed with ape in R 3.6.1. Drawn from immuneACCESS, this table holds only the in-frame rearrangements with V and J called that TCRdb kept. Clones are partly lost; checked studies trace under half to an unresolved V gene and leave the rest unexplained. For V, J and clone size, that table is used; D and trimming come from the DNA. This sample comprises roughly 63,000 clones, 80% of them detected only once. The ten largest clones represent 12% of the sample.

Germline trimming amounts to 6 bases on V and 1 base on J, with 5 as the count of junction bases outside the gene matches. The germline V gene (reference sequence) specifies SEHNR as CDR1 and FQNEAQ as CDR2. The CDR3 runs 15 residues from the cysteine to the phenylalanine. Only CDR3 DNA remains: 45 bases, in frame from the first base. This clone was found once. Its target antigen remains unknown. Per-nucleotide qualities are absent, and no much larger clonotype sits a single base away. The material was CD4+ T cells from PBMCs cultured with SARS-CoV-2 spike peptides, obtained before COVID-19 vaccination. The meaning of the sample's cell subset or site label: SARS-CoV-2 spike overlapping peptide pool stimulation. Recombination connected TRBV7-9 to TRBJ1-3; TRBD1 fits 8 bases in the junction. This sequence originates from a human donor who received a COVID-19 vaccine. The DNA sequence is as follows: TGTGCCAGCAGGACAACAGGGGGTTCTGGAAACACCATATATTTT. Translated, this is CASRTTGGSGNTIYF.